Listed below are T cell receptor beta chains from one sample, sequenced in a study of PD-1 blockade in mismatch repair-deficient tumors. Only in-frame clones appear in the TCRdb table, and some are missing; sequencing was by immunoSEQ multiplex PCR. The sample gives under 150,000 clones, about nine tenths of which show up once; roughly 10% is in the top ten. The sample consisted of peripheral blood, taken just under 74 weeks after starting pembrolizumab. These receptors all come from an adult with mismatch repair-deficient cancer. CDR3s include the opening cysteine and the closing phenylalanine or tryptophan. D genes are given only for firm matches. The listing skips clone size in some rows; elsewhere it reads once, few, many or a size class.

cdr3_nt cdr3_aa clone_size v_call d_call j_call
TGTGCCAGCAGCTCATCGGACAGGGGGCCCCACGAGCAGTACTTC CASSSSDRGPHEQYF - TRBV11-3 TRBD1 TRBJ2-7
TGTGCCAGTAGTTTTGGGGGCTACTACGAGCAGTACTTC CASSFGGYYEQYF - TRBV19 - TRBJ2-7
TGTGCCAGTAGTGCCCGACAGGGACTCCACGAGCAGTACTTC CASSARQGLHEQYF - TRBV19 - TRBJ2-7
TGCGCCAGCAGCTCCAACTATTTTACAGATACGCAGTATTTT CASSSNYFTDTQYF - TRBV5-1 - TRBJ2-3
TGTGCCAGCAGTTCGGACAGGGATTACTATGGCTACACCTTC CASSSDRDYYGYTF - TRBV28 TRBD1 TRBJ1-2
TGTGCCAGCAGTGAACAATGGGGAAACAATGAGCAGTTCTTC CASSEQWGNNEQFF - TRBV25-1 - TRBJ2-1
TGCGCCAGCAGCTTGCTGGGATACGGGACGGAGAACGAGCAGTACTTC CASSLLGYGTENEQYF few TRBV5-1 - TRBJ2-7
TGCAGCGTGATGGGTACTGAAGCTTTCTTT CSVMGTEAFF - TRBV29-1 - TRBJ1-1
TGTGCCAGCAGTTACTCGAGATCTGAGCAGTTCTTC CASSYSRSEQFF - TRBV6-5 - TRBJ2-1
TGTGCCAGCAGTCCTACCCCGGGACAGTGGTCCTACGAGCAGTACTTC CASSPTPGQWSYEQYF - TRBV28 TRBD1 TRBJ2-7
TGTGCCAGCAGCCCGACGACTGGACGAGTCTACGAGCAGTACTTC CASSPTTGRVYEQYF - TRBV14 - TRBJ2-7
TGTGCCAGCAGCTTAGGCGGGAATGGTAACACCGGGGAGCTGTTTTTT CASSLGGNGNTGELFF once TRBV7-3 - TRBJ2-2
TGCGCCAGCAGCCAAGATCGAGTGGTCAGGGCTGGGGATACGCAGTATTTT CASSQDRVVRAGDTQYF - TRBV4-3 - TRBJ2-3
TGTGCCAGCAGTTTATATTGGGAGAAGGACTACAATGAGCAGTTCTTC CASSLYWEKDYNEQFF - TRBV27 - TRBJ2-1
TGTGCCAGCAGCCAACAGGGGCCTGGGGAGACCCAGTACTTC CASSQQGPGETQYF - TRBV5-4 TRBD1 TRBJ2-5
TGCAGCGTTACAGGGGGCGCAGGAACCGGGGAGCTGTTTTTT CSVTGGAGTGELFF once TRBV29-1 TRBD1 TRBJ2-2
TGCGCCAGCAGCCTGCGCTCGGGACAGCTGAATGAAAAACTGTTTTTT CASSLRSGQLNEKLFF - TRBV4-1 TRBD1 TRBJ1-4
TGTGCCAGCAGCCCGTCCCGGGACACCTACAATGAGCAGTTCTTC CASSPSRDTYNEQFF - TRBV7-9 - TRBJ2-1
TGCGCCAGCAGGGGGAGCGGGAGAACAAATACGCAGTATTTT CASRGSGRTNTQYF - TRBV5-1 TRBD2 TRBJ2-3
TGTGCCAGCAGCTCCTTGGCACCGATGAACACTGAAGCTTTCTTT CASSSLAPMNTEAFF - TRBV13 - TRBJ1-1
TGTGCCAGCAGCTTAGTTTTGGGACTTAATGAAAAACTGTTTTTT CASSLVLGLNEKLFF - TRBV7-9 - TRBJ1-4
TGTGCCAGCAGTCCGCCCCCGGGACTCTACGAGCAGTACTTC CASSPPPGLYEQYF - TRBV28 - TRBJ2-7
TGTGCCAGCAGAAAAGGGGGACTAAGTCAGCCCCAGCATTTT CASRKGGLSQPQHF few TRBV27 - TRBJ1-5
TGTGCCAGCAGCTTAGTCGGGACTACGGACACCGGGGAGCTGTTTTTT CASSLVGTTDTGELFF - TRBV13 TRBD2 TRBJ2-2
TGTGCCAGTAACGTGGGAAACACTGAAGCTTTCTTT CASNVGNTEAFF - TRBV6-6 - TRBJ1-1
TGTGCCAGCGGCGGAAAGGCCTCGAACACCGGGGAGCTGTTTTTT CASGGKASNTGELFF - TRBV2 - TRBJ2-2
TGCGCCAGCAGCCAAGATTTAAGGGTCCAGCTCTCTGGAAACACCATATATTTT CASSQDLRVQLSGNTIYF once TRBV4-1 - TRBJ1-3
TGCGCCAGCAGCCCCCAGAGCGTCTCTGGGGCCAACGTCCTGACTTTC CASSPQSVSGANVLTF - TRBV5-1 - TRBJ2-6
TGTGCCTGGAGCAAAGGGGGTCTGGAGCAGTACTTC CAWSKGGLEQYF - TRBV30 - TRBJ2-7
TGTGCCAGCAGCGGGAGGTCGGATACGCAGTATTTT CASSGRSDTQYF - TRBV5-5 - TRBJ2-3
TGTGCCAGCAGTTACAACGGGATCGAAGAGACCCAGTACTTC CASSYNGIEETQYF - TRBV6-5 - TRBJ2-5
TGTGCCAGCAGTTACTCGGACCTGGGAGGCTCTGAAGCTTTCTTT CASSYSDLGGSEAFF - TRBV6-5 - TRBJ1-1
TGTGCCAGCAGTTGGGGACAGGGCAATGAGCAGTTCTTC CASSWGQGNEQFF - TRBV6-6 TRBD1 TRBJ2-1
TGTGCCAGTAGTATCGGCCCCGAGGTGGGTGCTTTCTTT CASSIGPEVGAFF - TRBV19 - TRBJ1-1
TGTGCCTGGAGTAGGGCGGGAGGGTCCTACGAGCAGTACTTC CAWSRAGGSYEQYF - TRBV30 TRBD2 TRBJ2-7
TGCGCCAGCAGCCGATTCCCTAGCAATCAGCCCCAGCATTTT CASSRFPSNQPQHF - TRBV4-1 - TRBJ1-5
TGTGCCAGCTCATTGGACAGCTACGAGCAGTACTTC CASSLDSYEQYF - TRBV18 - TRBJ2-7
TGCGCCAGCAGCTGGACCGACGGTTACGAGCAGTACTTC CASSWTDGYEQYF - TRBV5-1 - TRBJ2-7
TGTGCCAGCAGCTCCTCCGACAGTCCCTACGAGCAGTACTTC CASSSSDSPYEQYF - TRBV11-2 - TRBJ2-7
TGTGCCAGCAGCTGGGGGACAGCTTATAGCAATCAGCCCCAGCATTTT CASSWGTAYSNQPQHF - TRBV5-8 TRBD1 TRBJ1-5
TGTGCCAGCAGTCCGTTAGCGGGGTTGAACACCGGGGAGCTGTTTTTT CASSPLAGLNTGELFF - TRBV5-4 TRBD2 TRBJ2-2
TGTGCCAGCAGTCCTCAGGGGAACACTGAAGCTTTCTTT CASSPQGNTEAFF - TRBV5-8 - TRBJ1-1
TGCAGCGTTGAACCGGGACAGGGGACCGGGGAGCTGTTTTTT CSVEPGQGTGELFF once TRBV29-1 TRBD1 TRBJ2-2
TGTGCCAGCAGCTTAGCGTCAGCACTAGCCAAAAACATTCAGTACTTC CASSLASALAKNIQYF - TRBV7-8 - TRBJ2-4
TGTGCCAGCAGCGCCAGACTAGCGGGAGTGGAGACCCAGTACTTC CASSARLAGVETQYF - TRBV7-2 TRBD2 TRBJ2-5
TGTGCCAGCAGCTTAGGCGGGAACCCAGCTCAAGAGACCCAGTACTTC CASSLGGNPAQETQYF once TRBV11-2 - TRBJ2-5
TGCGCCAGCAGCCAAGCGGTGACAGTAGATTACACTGAAGCTTTCTTT CASSQAVTVDYTEAFF once TRBV4-1 - TRBJ1-1
TGTGCCAGCAGCAAAAGACAGCGGGAGGAAAACATTCAGTACTTC CASSKRQREENIQYF - TRBV28 TRBD2 TRBJ2-4
TGTGCCAGCAGCTCGAGCTCACCCGAGCAGTTCTTC CASSSSSPEQFF - TRBV11-2 - TRBJ2-1
TGTGCCAGCAGTTTGACAGGGGGCGTGATTACCGGGGAGCTGTTTTTT CASSLTGGVITGELFF - TRBV27 TRBD1 TRBJ2-2
TGTGCCAGCAGCTTGCAGGGGGCGCGGACCGGGGAGCTGTTTTTT CASSLQGARTGELFF once TRBV11-3 TRBD1 TRBJ2-2
TGCGCCAGCAGTATGAATCCCGGGACAGGGACCTACAATGAGCAGTTCTTC CASSMNPGTGTYNEQFF - TRBV10-2 TRBD1 TRBJ2-1
TGTGCCAGCAGTTTTTTGGGGGCCCACGAGCAGTACTTC CASSFLGAHEQYF once TRBV28 - TRBJ2-7
TGCAGCACCCAAGGGGGGCACGAGACCCAGTACTTC CSTQGGHETQYF - TRBV29-1 - TRBJ2-5
TGCGCCAGCAGCCGAGGTCCCCAGGTGAACACTGAAGCTTTCTTT CASSRGPQVNTEAFF - TRBV4-3 - TRBJ1-1
TGTGCCAGCAGCCCCGGAGGGGTCGGGAGGGCCTTGGATGAGCAGTTCTTC CASSPGGVGRALDEQFF - TRBV7-6 TRBD2 TRBJ2-1
TGTGCCAGCCGACCCGGGGGGTTGGTCACCGGGGAGCTGTTTTTT CASRPGGLVTGELFF - TRBV14 TRBD2 TRBJ2-2
TGTGCCAGCAGCTTAAGTGCGGGAGTTGTTACATCCTACGAGCAGTACTTC CASSLSAGVVTSYEQYF - TRBV7-3 TRBD2 TRBJ2-7
TGCAGCGTACGAAAGTCGGGTCAGGTGTACGAGCAGTACTTC CSVRKSGQVYEQYF - TRBV29-1 - TRBJ2-7